In its sample, the clone carrying this T cell receptor beta chain was seen once. As yet, its antigen is unknown. This CDR3 is also generated by other DNA sequences in the sample. The data derive from a study of shared clonotypes between healthy human individuals. At the level of the study: CD4 naive cells filled three plates per donor, CD4 memory three, CD8 naive two and CD8 memory one. Broader study findings: For naive CD4 cells, roughly 5% of clonotypes were shared across a handful of donors. Against clonotypes common to all four donors, non-shared ones had lower generation probabilities.

The length of the CDR3 is 14 residues. V lost 3 bases and J lost 4, with 12 bases in between. Germline CDR1 is LNHDA and CDR2 is SQIVND (reference sequence). Using around 200 ng DNA, about 30,000 T cell genomes, the sorted-subset replicate PCRs were run. TCRdb's copy holds only in-frame clones and misses some; the assay was immunoSEQ multiplex PCR. The sample includes 2 million to 2.5 million clones, over 90% seen only once; the top ten take 0.39%. The chain couples TRBV19 to TRBJ2-5, with D perhaps assigned TRBD1 or TRBD2 (5 bases each). This clonotype originated in a man between 18 and 29 years old in good health. Some clones in this sample may be carry-over from other donors' samples. Sample: naive CD4+ T cells from PBMCs. The subset here: CD45RA+ positively selected. The CDR3 DNA reads as TGTGCCAGTAGTATTAGTGGGGGACGAGAGACCCAGTACTTC. This translates into CASSISGGRETQYF.